One and the same sample provided the 7 T cell receptor beta chains below, sequenced in a study of blood T cell repertoires in COVID-19. Measured with immunoSEQ multiplex PCR; TCRdb has only the in-frame clones, and not every one. Here the sample spans under 70,000 clones, 90% being singletons. Specimen: peripheral blood. The receptors here all came from a man aged 55-75 years with active COVID-19.

This clone was detected only a few times. The chain has TRBV11-1 and TRBJ2-5, with D maybe TRBD1 (6 bases). The CDR3 loop spans 14 amino acids. Germline CDR1 is SGHAT and CDR2 is FQDESV (reference sequence). Trimming stripped 7 bases from V and 11 bases from J, with 23 bases between. The CDR3 coding sequence is TGTGCCAGCACCCGGGACATCAAAGACTCTCGTCAGTACTTC. Translating it yields CASTRDIKDSRQYF. The full variable domain, in which reference TRBV11-1 and TRBJ2-5 provide the parts outside the CDR3, is EAEVAQSPRYKITEKSQAVAFWCDPISGHATLYWYRQILGQGPELLVQFQDESVVDDSQLPKDRFSAERLKGVDSTLKIQPAELGDSAMYLCASTRDIKDSRQYFGPGTRLLVL.

The chain couples TRBV4-2 to TRBJ2-7, with D possibly matching TRBD2 (6 bases). CDR1 is LGHNA and CDR2 is YNFKEQ in the germline V gene. CDR3 size: 16 residues. The ends were cut back, 4 bases at V and 1 base at J, with 17 bases in the middle. CDR3 sequence: CASSPSMGGNSYEQYF. For the CDR3, the DNA is TGTGCCAGCAGCCCAAGCATGGGCGGGAATTCCTACGAGCAGTACTTC.

The CDR3 spells CATLRDRAGANVLTF. The CDR3 DNA reads as TGTGCCACCCTCCGGGACAGGGCCGGGGCCAACGTCCTGACTTTC. This sequence joins TRBV28 and TRBJ2-6, with 9 bases identical to TRBD1. This CDR3 comprises 15 residues. The V gene's germline CDR1 is MDHEN and CDR2 SYDVKM. The junction had 8 bases not matched to a gene; V was cut back by 10 bases and J by 4 bases.

This chain connects TRBV6-4 to TRBJ1-2; D ambiguous. The V end was cut by 7 bases, the J end by 1 base, with 19 bases between. Germline V gene sequence: CDR1 MRHNA, CDR2 SNTAGT. This CDR3 comprises 16 residues. CDR3 coding DNA: TGTGCCAGCAAGACTCCCCATTACAATTTTAACTATGGCTACACCTTC. The encoded protein is CASKTPHYNFNYGYTF.

This chain's CDR3 is CASSFSGASENPDTQYF. The CDR3 bases are TGTGCCAGCAGTTTTAGCGGGGCTAGCGAGAATCCAGATACGCAGTATTTT. The V gene is TRBV28, the J gene TRBJ2-3; 8 nucleotides match TRBD2. The J segment lost 4 bases and the V segment lost 3 bases, leaving 12 bases of the junction unmatched. CDR1 is MDHEN and CDR2 is SYDVKM in the germline V gene. The CDR3 extends over 17 amino acids.

The rearrangement uses TRBV7-2 and TRBJ2-1; 12 bases map to TRBD2. V lost 4 bases and J lost 10; bases outside the gene matches: 8. Germline V gives CDR1 SGHTA, CDR2 FQGNSA. The CDR3 runs 15 residues. The CDR3 DNA reads as TGTGCCAGCAGCTCGACTAGCGGGAGAATAGGCGAGCAGTTCTTC. Its protein product is CASSSTSGRIGEQFF.

The chain has TRBV11-2 and TRBJ1-5; perhaps TRBD1 as D (6 bases). This CDR3 contains 15 residues. Trimming pared 4 bases from V and 4 bases from J, leaving 14 bases between. The germline V gene has CDR1 SGHAT and CDR2 FQNNGV. CDR3 sequence reads: CASSSQGIGNQPQHF. As DNA, the CDR3 is TGTGCCAGCAGCTCGCAGGGGATAGGGAATCAGCCCCAGCATTTT.